Below, 6 T cell receptor beta chains from the same sample are listed, as sequenced in a study of blood T cell repertoires in COVID-19. Some clones are missing from TCRdb's copy, which holds only in-frame ones; the method was immunoSEQ multiplex PCR. The top ten hold about 5.6% of the sample, which has roughly 140,000 clones, roughly 86% seen once. Sample: peripheral blood. Every receptor here comes from a human donor in a cohort sampled during active COVID-19.

This clone came up once. The J gene is TRBJ2-1, the V gene TRBV5-4, with 12 positions matching TRBD2. Germline CDR1 is SGHNT and CDR2 is YYREEE (reference sequence). V gave up 4 bases and J gave up 5 bases; unmatched junction bases: 7. The CDR3 is made up of 16 amino acids. In DNA, the CDR3 is TGTGCCAGCAGCCTACTAGCGGGAGGAGGCAACAATGAGCAGTTCTTC. Protein sequence: CASSLLAGGGNNEQFF.

The V call is TRBV27, the J call TRBJ2-5; 8 nucleotides align to TRBD2. The CDR3 contains 15 residues. The V gene's germline CDR1 is MNHEY and CDR2 SMNVEV (reference sequence). Trimming removed 4 bases from V and 5 bases from J; junction bases left unmatched: 9. The CDR3 nucleotides read TGTGCCAGCAGTTATGGTAGCGGGATCCGGGAGACCCAGTACTTC. Amino acids: CASSYGSGIRETQYF.

The gene calls are TRBV28 and TRBJ1-2; no clear D gene. V was cut by 3 bases and J by 7 bases, with 9 bases left in between. CDR3 length: 12 amino acids. The germline CDR1 and CDR2 sequences are MDHEN and SYDVKM. For the CDR3, the DNA is TGTGCCAGCAGTTTCGGAGAGCTTGGCTACACCTTC. Its protein is CASSFGELGYTF.

The count of this clone is one. The rearrangement links TRBV27 to TRBJ2-7; 7 nucleotides agree with TRBD2. Germline V lookup: CDR1 MNHEY, CDR2 SMNVEV (reference sequence). The CDR3 loop spans 13 amino acids. V was clipped by 4 bases and J by 3 bases; unmatched bases: 3. CDR3 residues: CASSSGTIYEQYF. The CDR3 DNA sequence: TGTGCCAGCAGTTCGGGGACTATCTACGAGCAGTACTTC.

The gene calls are TRBV28 and TRBJ2-2; 11 positions match TRBD2. Germline V CDR1 and CDR2: MDHEN, SYDVKM. The CDR3 has 16 amino acids. V shed 4 bases, J shed 7 bases, and the junction held 8 bases outside the gene matches. Here the CDR3 DNA reads TGTGCCAGCAGTTACCCGACTAGCGGGATCGTCGGGGAGCTGTTTTTT. This sequence encodes CASSYPTSGIVGELFF.

V usage is TRBV10-3 and J usage is TRBJ2-1; TRBD2 agrees at 11 bases. The CDR3 spans 15 residues. The V gene end was trimmed by 3 bases and the J gene end by 8 bases; junction bases not matched to a gene: 6. Germline V gene data show CDR1 as ENHRY and CDR2 as SYGVKD. This chain's CDR3 is CAISENSGGGDEQFF. The CDR3, as DNA: TGTGCCATCAGTGAAAATAGCGGGGGGGGTGATGAGCAGTTCTTC.